This T cell receptor beta chain was observed in a study of blood T cells in healthy people across ages (dated by TCRdb to between 2014 and 2017). For the wider study: In model experiments, roughly one uniquely barcoded TCR beta cDNA molecule per two T cells was captured by template switching. To track age-related changes in TCR beta repertoire diversity, the study relied on deep sequencing normalized with unique cDNA molecular identifiers. The donors were split into four age groups: young (average 16 years), middle-aged (nearly 40), aged (approximately 60) and long-lived (approximately 80). To avoid experimental bias, donors of different ages were distributed randomly across sequencing lanes. Two additional independent replicas of 1 million unique cDNA reads from the same blood draw were analyzed for two donors (one aged 18 to 30 and one aged 80 or older). Summary of the overall study and its limitations: The long-lived group showed more naive CD4+ T cells, fewer expanded clones and increased TCR diversity than the aged group, suggesting age selection. Estimates of total diversity based on one million sequenced T cells were regarded as lower bounds and as underestimates. As age increased, observed TCR beta diversity per million T cells dropped in a roughly linear way, and a significant reduction was already evident by age roughly 40. Conclusive comparison of naive and antigen-experienced compartments was prevented by the profiling of bulk unsorted PBMCs. Donor CMV infection status was unknown, potentially confounding age-related changes in expanded clonotypes. A strong correlation was found between observed TCR beta diversity and the percentage of naive T cells measured by flow cytometry.

Library generation was performed with 5' RACE. Data came from an Illumina HiSeq 2500. A second PCR of roughly 6 to 11 cycles was performed with a sample-barcoded 5' primer and a J-beta primer mix. A unique molecular identifier was introduced onto each TCR beta cDNA molecule by a template-switch 5' adaptor carrying 12 random nucleotides. At least 2.5 million CDR3-containing paired-end reads were obtained from each sample. First-strand cDNA was synthesized from all RNA with the Mint cDNA synthesis kit, primed by a TRBC-specific oligonucleotide. Following uracil-DNA glycosylase treatment, all cDNA underwent a first 18-cycle PCR with the universal primers M1SS and BC2_uni_R. As for how the authors treated the data: Each sample was normalized by randomly selecting 1 million high-quality reads, each carrying a distinct molecular identifier. Reads with shared molecular identifiers were discarded instead of being binned into consensus sequences. MiTCR, run with a Q25 quality threshold and the strictest error-elimination algorithm, handled CDR3 identification, clonotype clustering and error correction. Lower-bound total TCR beta diversity was estimated with a nonparametric unseen species model using Euler transformation. In TCRdb, the public reads were trimmed at Q25 with fastp and aligned with MiXCR, with productive beta chains retained. Duplicate CDR3 protein sequences are folded into a single record with the most common DNA and genes. What appears here as the V and J calls and clone size reflects TCRdb's work, not the paper's. The sample includes approximately 880,000 distinct CDR3 sequences, with about 48% observed a single time. About an eighth of the sample is held by the ten biggest clonotypes.

Systemically healthy Caucasian individuals from Russia, around 39 in total and aged 6 to 90 years, were included as donors. Each donor gave 8.5 to 10 milliliters of peripheral blood, collected into EDTA-treated Vacutainer tubes. Ficoll-Paque density-gradient centrifugation was used to isolate PBMCs, with at least 7 million per sample. Trizol reagent was used to extract total RNA from PBMCs, with at least 5 micrograms per sample. For every donor, flow cytometry on a PBMC aliquot measured the percentage of naive CD45RAhigh/CD27high T cells. About this clonotype: What antigen it recognizes has not been identified. No base-level quality is on record; no much larger clone is a single base apart.

The V end loses 6 bases and the J end loses 9 bases, and a stretch of 17 bases separates them. The CDR3 goes from the cysteine to the phenylalanine over 13 residues. Only the CDR3 region is kept as DNA, spanning 39 bases read in frame from base 1. The clonotype comes from a man aged 30-40 years in good health. The chain employs TRBV12-3 or TRBV12-4 and TRBJ1-1; D gene: possibly TRBD1, on 5 matching bases. Sequences were obtained from blood. In nucleotide form, the sequence is TGTGCCAGCAGCACCCGGGACCACCCTAAAGCTTTCTTT. Translated, this gives CASSTRDHPKAFF.